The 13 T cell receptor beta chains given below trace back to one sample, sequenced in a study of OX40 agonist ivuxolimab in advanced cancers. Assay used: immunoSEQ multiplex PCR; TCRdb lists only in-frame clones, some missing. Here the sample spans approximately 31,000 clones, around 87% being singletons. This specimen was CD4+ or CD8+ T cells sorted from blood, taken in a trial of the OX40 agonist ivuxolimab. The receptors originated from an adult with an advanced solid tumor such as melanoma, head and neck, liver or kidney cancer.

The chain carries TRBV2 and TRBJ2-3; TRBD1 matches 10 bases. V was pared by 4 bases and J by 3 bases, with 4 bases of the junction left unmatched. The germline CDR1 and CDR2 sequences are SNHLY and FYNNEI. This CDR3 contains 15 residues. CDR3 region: CASSVRDRGTDTQYF. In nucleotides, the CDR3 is TGTGCCAGCAGTGTCCGGGACAGGGGAACAGATACGCAGTATTTT.

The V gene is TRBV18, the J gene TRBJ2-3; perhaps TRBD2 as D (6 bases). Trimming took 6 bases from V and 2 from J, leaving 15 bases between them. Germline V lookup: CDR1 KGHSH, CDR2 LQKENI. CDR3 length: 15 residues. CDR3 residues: CASSPRGDFTDTQYF. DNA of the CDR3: TGTGCCAGCTCCCCCAGAGGGGACTTCACAGATACGCAGTATTTT.

The CDR3 is CATSRDRVYGYTF. In nucleotides, the CDR3 is TGTGCCACCAGCAGGGACAGGGTCTATGGCTACACCTTC. The rearrangement links TRBV15 to TRBJ1-2; 8 bases agree with TRBD1. CDR3 length equals 13 residues. CDR1 is LNHNV, CDR2 YYDKDF, per germline (reference sequence). Unmatched junction bases numbered 1, after V lost 3 bases and J lost 4 bases.

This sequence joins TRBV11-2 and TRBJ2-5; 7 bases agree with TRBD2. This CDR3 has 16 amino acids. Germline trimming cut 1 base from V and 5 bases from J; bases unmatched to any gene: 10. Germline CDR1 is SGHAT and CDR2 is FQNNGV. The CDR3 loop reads CASSLGGRGVGETQYF. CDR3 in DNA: TGTGCCAGCAGCTTAGGTGGCCGGGGGGTAGGGGAGACCCAGTACTTC. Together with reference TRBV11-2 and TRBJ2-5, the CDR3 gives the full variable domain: EAGVAQSPRYKIIEKRQSVAFWCNPISGHATLYWYQQILGQGPKLLIQFQNNGVVDDSQLPKDRFSAERLKGVDSTLKIQPAKLEDSAVYLCASSLGGRGVGETQYFGPGTRLLVL.

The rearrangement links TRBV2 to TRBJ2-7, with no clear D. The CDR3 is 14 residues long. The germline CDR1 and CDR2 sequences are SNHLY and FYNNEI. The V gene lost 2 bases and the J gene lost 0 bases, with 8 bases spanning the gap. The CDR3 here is CASSEQVNSYEQYF. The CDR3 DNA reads TGTGCCAGCAGTGAACAGGTGAACTCCTACGAGCAGTACTTC.

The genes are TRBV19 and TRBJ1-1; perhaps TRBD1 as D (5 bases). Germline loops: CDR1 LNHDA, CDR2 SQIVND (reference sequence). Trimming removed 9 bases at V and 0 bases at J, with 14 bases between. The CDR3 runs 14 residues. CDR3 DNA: TGTGCCAGCTCCTACGGGGGGGTGAACACTGAAGCTTTCTTT. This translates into CASSYGGVNTEAFF. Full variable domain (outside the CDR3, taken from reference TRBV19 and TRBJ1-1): DGGITQSPKYLFRKEGQNVTLSCEQNLNHDAMYWYRQDPGQGLRLIYYSQIVNDFQKGDIAEGYSVSREKKESFPLTVTSAQKNPTAFYLCASSYGGVNTEAFFGQGTRLTVV.

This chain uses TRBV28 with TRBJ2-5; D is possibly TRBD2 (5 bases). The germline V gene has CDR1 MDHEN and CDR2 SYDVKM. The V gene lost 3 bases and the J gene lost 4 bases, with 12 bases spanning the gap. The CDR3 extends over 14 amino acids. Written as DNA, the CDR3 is TGTGCCAGCAGTTTTCTAGCCCGAAGAGAGACCCAGTACTTC. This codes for CASSFLARRETQYF.

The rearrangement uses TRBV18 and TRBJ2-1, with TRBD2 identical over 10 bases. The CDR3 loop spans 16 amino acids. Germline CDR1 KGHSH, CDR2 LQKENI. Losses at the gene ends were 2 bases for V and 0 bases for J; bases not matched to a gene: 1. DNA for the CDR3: TGTGCCAGCTCACCAACTAGCGGGATCTCCTACAATGAGCAGTTCTTC. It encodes CASSPTSGISYNEQFF.

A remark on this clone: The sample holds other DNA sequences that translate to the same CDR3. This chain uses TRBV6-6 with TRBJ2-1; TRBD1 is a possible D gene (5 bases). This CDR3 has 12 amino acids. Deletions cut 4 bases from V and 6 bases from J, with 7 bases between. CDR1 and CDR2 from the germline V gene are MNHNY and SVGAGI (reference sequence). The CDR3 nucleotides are TGTGCCAGCAGTTTGCAGGGCAATGAGCAGTTCTTC. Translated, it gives CASSLQGNEQFF.

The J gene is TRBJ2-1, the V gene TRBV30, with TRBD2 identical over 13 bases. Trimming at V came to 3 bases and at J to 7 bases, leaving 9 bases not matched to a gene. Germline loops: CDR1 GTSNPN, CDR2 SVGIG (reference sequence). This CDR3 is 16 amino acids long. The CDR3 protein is CAWSLKTSGRGNEQFF. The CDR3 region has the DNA TGTGCCTGGAGCCTCAAAACTAGCGGGAGGGGGAATGAGCAGTTCTTC. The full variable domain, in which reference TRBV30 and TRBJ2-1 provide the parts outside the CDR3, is SQTIHQWPATLVQPVGSPLSLECTVEGTSNPNLYWYRQAAGRGLQLLFYSVGIGQISSEVPQNLSASRPQDRQFILSSKKLLLSDSGFYLCAWSLKTSGRGNEQFFGPGTRLTVL.

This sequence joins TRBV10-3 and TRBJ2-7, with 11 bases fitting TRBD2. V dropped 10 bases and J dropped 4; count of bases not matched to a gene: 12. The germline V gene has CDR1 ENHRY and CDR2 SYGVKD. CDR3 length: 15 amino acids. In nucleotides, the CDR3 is TGTGCCACCAAGGCACTAGCGGGAGAAGGGTACGAGCAGTACTTC. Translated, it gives CATKALAGEGYEQYF.

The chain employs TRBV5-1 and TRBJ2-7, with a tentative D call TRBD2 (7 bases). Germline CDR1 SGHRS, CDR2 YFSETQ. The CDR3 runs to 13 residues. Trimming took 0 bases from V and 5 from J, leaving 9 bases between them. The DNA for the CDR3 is TGCGCCAGCAGCTTGGAGGGGGGGAACGAGCAGTACTTC. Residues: CASSLEGGNEQYF.

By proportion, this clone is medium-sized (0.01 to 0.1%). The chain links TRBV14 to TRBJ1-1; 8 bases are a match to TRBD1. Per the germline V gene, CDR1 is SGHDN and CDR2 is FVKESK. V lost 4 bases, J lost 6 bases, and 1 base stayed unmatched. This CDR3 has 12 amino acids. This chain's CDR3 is CASSLDRAEAFF. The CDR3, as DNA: TGTGCCAGCAGCCTGGACAGGGCTGAAGCTTTCTTT.